These 20 T cell receptor beta chains originate from one sample sequenced in a study of blood T cell repertoires in COVID-19. Data came from immunoSEQ multiplex PCR; TCRdb stores just in-frame clones and leaves some out. Of some 100,000 clones in the sample, almost 80% were seen once. Sequencing was performed on peripheral blood. These receptors all stem from a human donor in a cohort sampled during active COVID-19.

DNA of the CDR3: TGTGCCAGCAGTCCTTACCCGGACACCATATATTTT. As protein: CASSPYPDTIYF. The chain carries TRBV6-6 and TRBJ1-3; D unresolved. The CDR3 has 12 amino acids. CDR1 is MNHNY, CDR2 SVGAGI, per germline (reference sequence). V was trimmed by 5 bases and J by 8 bases, leaving 10 bases between them.

J is TRBJ1-1 and V is TRBV9; tentative D call: TRBD1 (5 bases). The ends were cut back, 3 bases at V and 0 bases at J, with 9 bases in the middle. The CDR3 spans 14 residues. Germline V gene data show CDR1 as SGDLS and CDR2 as YYNGEE. This CDR3 reads CASSEDSMNTEAFF. The CDR3 DNA reads TGTGCCAGCAGCGAAGACAGCATGAACACTGAAGCTTTCTTT.

The chain is built from TRBV28 and TRBJ2-6; TRBD1 might be the D (6 bases). V shed 4 bases and J shed 2 bases, with 12 bases lying between them. This CDR3 comprises 16 residues. Per the germline V gene, CDR1 is MDHEN and CDR2 is SYDVKM. In nucleotides, the CDR3 is TGTGCCAGCAGTTCGATGAACAGGGCTGGGGCCAACGTCCTGACTTTC. Its translation is CASSSMNRAGANVLTF.

The chain uses TRBV7-8 and TRBJ1-5, with D hard to call. Germline assignment: CDR1 SGHVS and CDR2 FQNEAQ. V gave up 2 bases and J gave up 3 bases, with 5 bases separating them. This CDR3 comprises 13 residues. In nucleotides, the CDR3 is TGTGCCAGCAGCTTATATTTCAATCAGCCCCAGCATTTT. Its translation: CASSLYFNQPQHF.

Here the CDR3 DNA reads TGTGCCAGCAGTGAATTAAGGACAGGGTCCCACGAGCAGTACTTC. Its protein is CASSELRTGSHEQYF. The rearrangement uses TRBV2 and TRBJ2-7, with TRBD1 matching over 8 bases. This CDR3 is built from 15 residues. Trimming cost V 2 bases and J 5 bases; bases outside gene matches: 8. Germline loops: CDR1 SNHLY, CDR2 FYNNEI.

The chain links TRBV7-3 to TRBJ2-2; D remains unclear. The CDR3 consists of 13 residues. CDR1 is SGHTA and CDR2 is FQGTGA in the germline V gene. Between the trimmed V and J ends, which lost 5 bases and 6 bases, there was a span of 10 bases. DNA of the CDR3: TGTGCCAGCAGCACCTACGTGGCCGGGGAGCTGTTTTTT. Protein sequence: CASSTYVAGELFF.

CDR3 loop: CASSPGTVVIGNQPQHF. The CDR3 nucleotides are TGTGCCAGCAGCCCGGGGACAGTCGTCATAGGCAATCAGCCCCAGCATTTT. The chain couples TRBV5-8 to TRBJ1-5; 7 nucleotides match TRBD1. Germline V CDR1 and CDR2: SGHTS, YDEGEE. CDR3 size: 17 residues. Losses at the gene ends were 4 bases for V and 2 bases for J; bases not matched to a gene: 12.

The chain links TRBV6-5 to TRBJ1-4, with a tentative D call TRBD1 (6 bases). CDR1 and CDR2 from the germline V gene are MNHEY and SVGAGI. This CDR3 is built from 15 residues. Trimming cost V 5 bases and J 7 bases, with 17 bases left between them. CDR3: CASSLYRAPIEKLFF. CDR3 DNA: TGTGCCAGCAGTCTTTACAGGGCCCCTATTGAAAAACTGTTTTTT.

The V and J genes are TRBV6-1 and TRBJ2-7; 8 bases agree with TRBD1. The ends lost 0 bases at V and 4 bases at J; junction bases unmatched: 17. CDR3 size: 19 residues. Germline CDR1 reads MNHNS; CDR2 reads SASEGT. CDR3 nucleotide sequence: TGTGCCAGCAGTGAAGCGCAGGCCAACCGCCACAGGGGGAATTACGAGCAGTACTTC. It yields the protein CASSEAQANRHRGNYEQYF.

The CDR3 loop is CASSTRTGGTDTQYF. CDR3 DNA sequence: TGTGCCAGCAGTACCCGGACAGGGGGTACAGATACGCAGTATTTT. This rearrangement joins TRBV28 to TRBJ2-3, with 10 bases that match TRBD1. The CDR3 length is 15 residues. Trimming cost V 5 bases and J 3 bases; bases outside gene matches: 5. Germline V gene sequence: CDR1 MDHEN, CDR2 SYDVKM.

V and J are TRBV2 and TRBJ1-1, with 11 bases aligning to TRBD1. Germline trimming cut 7 bases from V and 7 bases from J; bases unmatched to any gene: 5. The CDR3 length is 13 residues. The germline gives CDR1 SNHLY, CDR2 FYNNEI. CDR3 sequence: CASTGQGVIEAFF. CDR3 bases: TGTGCCAGCACGGGACAGGGGGTGATTGAAGCTTTCTTT.

This sequence joins TRBV27 and TRBJ1-4, with TRBD1 as a possible D gene (5 bases). The CDR3 has 13 amino acids. Germline V lookup: CDR1 MNHEY, CDR2 SMNVEV (reference sequence). V was shortened by 7 bases and J by 8 bases, with 14 bases between the two germline ends. Written as DNA, the CDR3 is TGTGCCAGCATAAACCCAGGGAGGGAAAAACTGTTTTTT. Translating it yields CASINPGREKLFF. The full variable domain, its missing parts supplied by reference TRBV27 and TRBJ1-4, is EAQVTQNPRYLITVTGKKLTVTCSQNMNHEYMSWYRQDPGLGLRQIYYSMNVEVTDKGDVPEGYKVSRKEKRNFPLILESPSPNQTSLYFCASINPGREKLFFGSGTQLSVL.

The chain recombines TRBV25-1 with TRBJ2-4; D uncertain. Germline V CDR1 and CDR2: MGHDK, SYGVNS. V was shortened by 2 bases and J by 2 bases, with 7 bases between the two germline ends. There are 14 residues in the CDR3. In DNA, the CDR3 is TGTGCCAGCAGTGAAGCGGAACCCAAAAACATTCAGTACTTC. This gives the protein CASSEAEPKNIQYF.

A single count supports this clone. This sequence joins TRBV18 and TRBJ1-2; TRBD1 is a possible D gene (5 bases). V lost 3 bases to trimming and J lost 3 bases, with 8 bases between them. This CDR3 is built from 13 residues. Germline CDR1 and CDR2: KGHSH and LQKENI. In DNA form, the CDR3 reads TGTGCCAGCTCACCGGAGACAGACTATGGCTACACCTTC. This sequence encodes CASSPETDYGYTF.

The chain links TRBV2 to TRBJ1-1; TRBD1 matches 8 bases. The germline V gene has CDR1 SNHLY and CDR2 FYNNEI. This CDR3 region has 14 residues. V trimming: 6 bases; J trimming: 1 base; junction bases outside the gene matches: 4. In DNA, the CDR3 is TGTGCCAGCAGCGGACAGGGACCGAACACTGAAGCTTTCTTT. It encodes CASSGQGPNTEAFF. Supplemented by reference TRBV2 and TRBJ1-1, the full variable domain reads EPEVTQTPSHQVTQMGQEVILRCVPISNHLYFYWYRQILGQKVEFLVSFYNNEISEKSEIFDDQFSVERPDGSNFTLKIRSTKLEDSAMYFCASSGQGPNTEAFFGQGTRLTVV.

The genes are TRBV28 and TRBJ1-2; 8 bases are shared with TRBD1. Germline V gene data show CDR1 as MDHEN and CDR2 as SYDVKM. This CDR3 spans 16 amino acids. V lost 6 bases, J lost 8 bases, and 17 bases stayed unmatched. The CDR3 loop reads CASRIAVTGGSLGYTF. CDR3 nucleotides: TGTGCCAGCAGAATCGCGGTTACAGGGGGAAGTTTGGGCTACACCTTC.

The chain has TRBV3-1 (or the pseudogene TRBV3-2) and TRBJ2-7; TRBD2 is a possible D gene (5 bases). The CDR3 runs to 14 residues. Germline V lookup: CDR1 LGHDT, CDR2 YNNKEL (reference sequence). The V end was cut by 1 base, the J end by 4 bases, with 11 bases between. The CDR3 nucleotides read TGTGCCAGCAGCCAAGGACTAACTGGTTACGAGCAGTACTTC. It encodes CASSQGLTGYEQYF.

This clone was found once. The chain couples TRBV11-3 to TRBJ2-1; possible D gene TRBD2, 6 bases. Between the trimmed V and J ends, which lost 5 bases and 7 bases, there was a span of 18 bases. In germline, CDR1 is SGHNT, CDR2 YENEEA. The CDR3 has 15 residues. DNA for the CDR3: TGTGCCAGCAGCCCCTCCTCCGGGACTCGGAATGAGCAGTTCTTC. Its translation is CASSPSSGTRNEQFF.

The chain recombines TRBV29-1 with TRBJ2-3; unclear D gene. Germline V gene data show CDR1 as SQVTM and CDR2 as ANQGSEA. V lost 1 base, J lost 1 base, and 3 bases lay in between. The CDR3 totals 12 residues. The CDR3, as DNA: TGCAGCGTTGAAGTCGGCACAGATACGCAGTATTTT. Protein: CSVEVGTDTQYF.

The CDR3: CASSLGGQSTGNSPLHF. The CDR3, as DNA: TGTGCCAGCAGCTTAGGCGGACAGAGCACGGGGAATTCACCCCTCCACTTT. The chain couples TRBV7-9 to TRBJ1-6; maybe TRBD1 (6 bases). The V gene lost 1 base and the J gene lost 7 bases, with 17 bases spanning the gap. CDR3 length: 17 residues. Looked up from germline, CDR1 is SEHNR and CDR2 is FQNEAQ (reference sequence). The variable domain in full, completed from reference TRBV7-9 and TRBJ1-6, reads DTGVSQNPRHKITKRGQNVTFRCDPISEHNRLYWYRQTLGQGPEFLTYFQNEAQLEKSRLLSDRFSAERPKGSFSTLEIQRTEQGDSAMYLCASSLGGQSTGNSPLHFGNGTRLTVT.